This TCR beta chain was captured by sequencing in a study of early T cells in non-severe SARS-CoV-2 infection. Study details: The study sequenced bulk RNA from unsorted whole blood, with chains unpaired.

Germline values: CDR1 SGDLS, CDR2 YYNGEE. The junction had 16 bases not matched to a gene; V was cut back by 3 bases and J by 8 bases. CDR3 size: 18 residues. This clonotype was counted only a few times. cDNA molecules, individually, were tagged with unique molecular identifiers. TCRdb used MiXCR to reprocess the 5' RACE reads, holding one entry per CDR3 protein. The repertoire holds about 46,000 distinct CDR3 sequences, with less than 6.5% as singletons. This material consisted of whole blood, taken at baseline. The V call is TRBV9, the J call TRBJ2-2; 10 bases line up with TRBD2. The TCR sequence derives from an adult who was a healthcare worker with PCR-confirmed SARS-CoV-2 infection or an uninfected control (not recorded which). The CDR3 region is CASSEILAGPLGAGELFF. CDR3 coding DNA: TGTGCCAGCAGCGAGATACTAGCGGGGCCCTTGGGAGCGGGGGAGCTGTTTTTT.